These 6 T cell receptor beta chains came from one sample sequenced in a study of T cell repertoires in cytomegalovirus infection. Their cognate antigens are unknown. TCRdb processed the reads anew with MiXCR; each CDR3 protein has one entry. Among about 71,000 distinct CDR3 sequences, 20% to 25% were seen once, and the ten largest hold approximately 68%. The sample here was CD8+ T cells from cultured PBMCs, taken from culture after CMV antigen stimulation. All receptors derive from a human donor in good health (CMV status not recorded). Some clones in this sample may be carry-over from other donors' samples.

This clonotype came up a few times. The chain joins TRBV7-2 to TRBJ1-2; maybe TRBD1 (6 bases). V was pared by 2 bases and J by 8 bases, with 24 bases between. Germline CDR1 is SGHTA and CDR2 is FQGNSA. The CDR3 is 17 residues long. This chain's CDR3 is CASSLPTGTLLERGYTF. In DNA form, the CDR3 reads TGTGCCAGCAGCTTACCGACCGGGACACTCCTTGAGAGGGGCTACACCTTC.

CDR3 nucleotides: TGTGCCAGCAGCTTGACCAGGCAGGGGAGGAACACTGAAGCTTTCTTT. Protein sequence: CASSLTRQGRNTEAFF. V gene TRBV5-6 combines with J gene TRBJ1-1, with D possibly matching TRBD1 (6 bases). This CDR3 has 16 residues. The V gene lost 1 base and the J gene lost 1 base, with 14 bases spanning the gap. Per the germline V gene, CDR1 is SGHDT and CDR2 is YYEEEE.

This clonotype was observed a handful of times. The V and J genes are TRBV9 and TRBJ2-7, with TRBD1 matching 9 bases. Per the germline V gene, CDR1 is SGDLS and CDR2 is YYNGEE. The J segment lost 5 bases and the V segment lost 4 bases, leaving 19 bases of the junction unmatched. The CDR3 sequence is 18 residues long. The CDR3 reads CASSSQNRGRGSVDEQYF. CDR3 DNA: TGTGCCAGCAGCTCACAAAACAGGGGGCGAGGTTCTGTCGACGAGCAGTACTTC.

The chain uses TRBV6-8 and TRBJ2-7; 9 bases fit TRBD2. This CDR3 region has 14 residues. The V gene's germline CDR1 is MNHGY and CDR2 SAAAGT. J lost 5 bases, V lost 2 bases, and 4 bases had no gene match. CDR3 residues: CASSYGAGGNEQYF. DNA for the CDR3: TGTGCCAGCAGTTACGGAGCGGGGGGTAACGAGCAGTACTTC.

The chain links TRBV28 to TRBJ2-2, with 7 bases identical to TRBD1. CDR1 and CDR2 (germline): MDHEN, SYDVKM. The V gene end was trimmed by 9 bases and the J gene end by 2 bases; junction bases not matched to a gene: 6. The CDR3 sequence is 14 residues long. The CDR3 protein is CARVTGANTGELFF. The CDR3 DNA follows: TGTGCCAGAGTAACAGGGGCTAACACCGGGGAGCTGTTTTTT.

The chain couples TRBV11-2 to TRBJ1-3; D not certain. V shed 2 bases and J shed 0 bases, with 17 bases lying between them. CDR3 length: 18 residues. The germline gives CDR1 SGHAT, CDR2 FQNNGV. CDR3 bases: TGTGCCAGCAGCTTATTTCTAACAGCCGAACACTCTGGAAACACCATATATTTT. It specifies CASSLFLTAEHSGNTIYF.